This T cell receptor (beta chain) appears in the sequencing data of a study of Graves' ophthalmopathy and Graves' hyperthyroidism. Study-wide results and caveats: Ophthalmopathy progression predictions by the model showed about 75% specificity and approximately 71% sensitivity.

Ophthalmopathy cases showed moderate-to-severe activity, scoring CAS ≥3 and NOSPECS ≥4, with duration under 3 months. Clinical symptoms, serum thyroxine, TRAb, thyroid ultrasound and orbital computed tomography were relied on for diagnosis. This clonotype occurred many times. Antigen unknown. CDR3 length: 14 residues. V lost 6 bases to trimming and J lost 7 bases; unmatched junction nucleotides: 5. Per the germline V gene, CDR1 is MNHEY and CDR2 is SVGEGT. RNA transcripts provided the template for amplifying TCR beta CDR3 regions. HTBI primers were used in a first-round RT-PCR, which preceded a second-round multiplex PCR. MiXCR was run by TCRdb on the multiplex PCR reads, yielding one entry per CDR3 protein. This table has over 150,000 distinct CDR3 sequences, 30% to 45% appearing once.

This chain joins TRBV6-2 or TRBV6-3 and TRBJ2-2, with TRBD1 identical over 10 bases. Sequencing used peripheral blood. This sequence originates from a woman in her thirties or forties with Graves' ophthalmopathy. CDR3 amino acids: CASRRDRGIGELFF. The CDR3 nucleotides are TGTGCCAGCAGAAGGGACAGGGGAATCGGGGAGCTGTTTTTT.